Listed below are T cell receptor beta chains from one sample, sequenced in a study of OX40 agonist ivuxolimab in advanced cancers. Some clones are missing from TCRdb's copy, which holds only in-frame ones; the method was immunoSEQ multiplex PCR. The sample gives almost 65,000 clones, about 83% of which show up once; approximately 0.64% is in the top ten. Here the sequenced sample was CD4+ or CD8+ T cells sorted from blood, taken in a trial of the OX40 agonist ivuxolimab. Receptor source: an adult with an advanced solid tumor such as melanoma, head and neck, liver or kidney cancer. Both conserved end residues are part of each CDR3. The order of the fields is V gene, clone size, J gene, D gene, CDR3 DNA, CDR3 protein. A D gene is named only where the DNA matches it firmly. Size values are once, few and many counts, or a class for expanded clones, and some rows have none.

v_call: TRBV11-2
clone_size: NA
j_call: TRBJ1-2
d_call: NA
cdr3_nt: TGTGCCAGCACCAGGGGCCTTGGAGGCTACACCTTC
cdr3_aa: CASTRGLGGYTF

v_call: TRBV6-6
clone_size: NA
j_call: TRBJ1-5
d_call: NA
cdr3_nt: TGTGCCAGCAGTTTGACCGTCAATCAGCCCCAGCATTTT
cdr3_aa: CASSLTVNQPQHF

v_call: TRBV5-1
clone_size: NA
j_call: TRBJ1-5
d_call: TRBD1
cdr3_nt: TGCGCCAGCGCACCAGGGGGGGGCGCCGGAAATCAGCCCCAGCATTTT
cdr3_aa: CASAPGGGAGNQPQHF

v_call: TRBV21-1
clone_size: NA
j_call: TRBJ2-7
d_call: NA
cdr3_nt: TGTGCCAGCACCAAGGGTAACAGGGGATACGAGCAGTACTTC
cdr3_aa: CASTKGNRGYEQYF

v_call: TRBV18
clone_size: NA
j_call: TRBJ2-2
d_call: NA
cdr3_nt: TGTGCCAGCTCACCGGCGGGCGGCGCAGAGGACACCGGGGAGCTGTTTTTT
cdr3_aa: CASSPAGGAEDTGELFF

v_call: TRBV5-1
clone_size: NA
j_call: TRBJ2-7
d_call: TRBD2
cdr3_nt: TGCGCCAGCAGCCCGGGAGGGCGCGAGCAGTACTTC
cdr3_aa: CASSPGGREQYF

v_call: TRBV4-1
clone_size: NA
j_call: TRBJ1-5
d_call: TRBD1
cdr3_nt: TGCGCCAGCAGCCAAGTTGGTACAGGGGCGTCTCAGCCCCAGCATTTT
cdr3_aa: CASSQVGTGASQPQHF

v_call: TRBV2
clone_size: NA
j_call: TRBJ2-7
d_call: NA
cdr3_nt: TGTGCCAGCTTACAACGGTTAAGCTCCTACGAGCAGTACTTC
cdr3_aa: CASLQRLSSYEQYF

v_call: TRBV6-4
clone_size: NA
j_call: TRBJ2-3
d_call: NA
cdr3_nt: TGTGCCAGCAGTGAGACCCCCCTCTGGGGCACAGATACGCAGTATTTT
cdr3_aa: CASSETPLWGTDTQYF

v_call: TRBV7-7
clone_size: NA
j_call: TRBJ2-5
d_call: NA
cdr3_nt: TGTGCCAGCAGCTTATTACCCAGGGAAGAGACCCAGTACTTC
cdr3_aa: CASSLLPREETQYF

v_call: TRBV10-2
clone_size: NA
j_call: TRBJ2-5
d_call: TRBD2
cdr3_nt: TGCGCCAGCAGTGTACTAGCGGGGGGGCGGGAGACCCAGTACTTC
cdr3_aa: CASSVLAGGRETQYF

v_call: TRBV6-1
clone_size: once
j_call: TRBJ2-1
d_call: NA
cdr3_nt: TGTGCCAGCAGTGAAGGGCTAGCTCCCCTGTCCGAATACAATGAGCAGTTCTTC
cdr3_aa: CASSEGLAPLSEYNEQFF

v_call: TRBV9
clone_size: NA
j_call: TRBJ1-2
d_call: NA
cdr3_nt: TGTGCCAGCACCAGAGACACCCTCTATGGCTACACCTTC
cdr3_aa: CASTRDTLYGYTF

v_call: TRBV2
clone_size: NA
j_call: TRBJ2-7
d_call: TRBD2
cdr3_nt: TGTGCCAGCAGCCCTCTAGCGGGCCTTGGCGAGCAGTACTTC
cdr3_aa: CASSPLAGLGEQYF

v_call: TRBV19
clone_size: NA
j_call: TRBJ1-2
d_call: TRBD1
cdr3_nt: TGTGCCAGTAGTATAGCAGGGGGCAACTATGGCTACACCTTC
cdr3_aa: CASSIAGGNYGYTF

v_call: TRBV19
clone_size: NA
j_call: TRBJ1-5
d_call: TRBD1
cdr3_nt: TGTGCCAGTAGTATCCCAGGGGGCTCTGGCAATCAGCCCCAGCATTTT
cdr3_aa: CASSIPGGSGNQPQHF